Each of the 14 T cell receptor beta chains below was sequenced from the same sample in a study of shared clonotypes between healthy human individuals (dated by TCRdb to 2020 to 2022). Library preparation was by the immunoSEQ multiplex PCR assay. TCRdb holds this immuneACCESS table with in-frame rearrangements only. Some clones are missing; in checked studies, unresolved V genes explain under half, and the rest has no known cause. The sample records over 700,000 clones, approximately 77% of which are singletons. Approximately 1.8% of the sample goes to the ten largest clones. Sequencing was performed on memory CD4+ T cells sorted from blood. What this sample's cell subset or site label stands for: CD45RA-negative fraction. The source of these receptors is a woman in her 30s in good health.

Here the CDR3 reads CASSEMAGVGNEQFF. The CDR3 DNA is TGTGCCAGCAGTGAAATGGCGGGAGTAGGCAATGAGCAGTTCTTC. The rearrangement links TRBV6-1 to TRBJ2-1, with 7 positions matching TRBD2. The CDR3 contains 15 residues. V was clipped by 2 bases and J by 6 bases; unmatched bases: 7. Looked up from germline, CDR1 is MNHNS and CDR2 is SASEGT.

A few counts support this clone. The CDR3 nucleotides are TGTGCCAGCAGTGAAGTCGGCGGGAGGTGGGATGAGCAGTTCTTC. This sequence encodes CASSEVGGRWDEQFF. The chain carries TRBV6-1 and TRBJ2-1; 8 nucleotides match TRBD2. This CDR3 is built from 15 residues. Trimming at V came to 1 base and at J to 8 bases, leaving 7 bases not matched to a gene. Germline CDR1 and CDR2: MNHNS and SASEGT.

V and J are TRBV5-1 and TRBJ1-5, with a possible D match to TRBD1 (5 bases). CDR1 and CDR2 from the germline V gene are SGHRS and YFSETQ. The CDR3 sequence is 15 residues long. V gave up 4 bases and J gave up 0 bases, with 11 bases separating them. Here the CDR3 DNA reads TGCGCCAGCAGCCCAGACGGGGGTAGCAATCAGCCCCAGCATTTT. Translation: CASSPDGGSNQPQHF.

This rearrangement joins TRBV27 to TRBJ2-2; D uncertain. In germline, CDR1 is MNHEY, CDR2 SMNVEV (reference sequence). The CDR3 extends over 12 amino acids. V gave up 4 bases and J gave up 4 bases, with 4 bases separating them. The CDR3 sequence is CASSSITGELFF. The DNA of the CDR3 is TGTGCCAGCAGTTCTATCACCGGGGAGCTGTTTTTT.

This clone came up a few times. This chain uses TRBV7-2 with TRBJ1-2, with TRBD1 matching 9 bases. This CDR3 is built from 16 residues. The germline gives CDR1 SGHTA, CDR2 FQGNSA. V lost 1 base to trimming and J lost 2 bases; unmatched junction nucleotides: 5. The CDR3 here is CASSLGDRGGNYGYTF. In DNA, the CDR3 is TGTGCCAGCAGCTTAGGCGACAGGGGGGGAAACTATGGCTACACCTTC.

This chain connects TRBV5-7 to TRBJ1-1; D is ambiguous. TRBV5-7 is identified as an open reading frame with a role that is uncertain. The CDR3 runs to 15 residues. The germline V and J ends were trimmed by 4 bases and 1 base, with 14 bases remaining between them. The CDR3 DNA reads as TGTGCCAGCAGCCTGGTCATTACAGCGAACACTGAAGCTTTCTTT. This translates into CASSLVITANTEAFF.

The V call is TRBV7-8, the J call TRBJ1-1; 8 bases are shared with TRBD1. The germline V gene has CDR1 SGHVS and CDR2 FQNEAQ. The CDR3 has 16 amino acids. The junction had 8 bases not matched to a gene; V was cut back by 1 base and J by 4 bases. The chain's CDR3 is CASSLGTGLEATEAFF. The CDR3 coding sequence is TGTGCCAGCAGCTTAGGGACAGGGCTTGAGGCCACTGAAGCTTTCTTT.

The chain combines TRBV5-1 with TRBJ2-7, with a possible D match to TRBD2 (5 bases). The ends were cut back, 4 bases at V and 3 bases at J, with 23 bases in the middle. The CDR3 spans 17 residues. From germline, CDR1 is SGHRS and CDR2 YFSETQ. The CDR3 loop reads CASSHGVRGTVNYEQYF. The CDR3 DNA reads TGCGCCAGCAGCCACGGCGTTCGGGGTACTGTCAACTACGAGCAGTACTTC.

Written as DNA, the CDR3 is TGTGCCAGCAGTGAGGGCGGGGGCTACGAGCAGTACTTC. Its protein is CASSEGGGYEQYF. The V gene is TRBV28, the J gene TRBJ2-7; TRBD2 matches 7 bases. Looked up from germline, CDR1 is MDHEN and CDR2 is SYDVKM. The ends lost 5 bases at V and 3 bases at J; junction bases unmatched: 4. The CDR3 is made up of 13 amino acids.

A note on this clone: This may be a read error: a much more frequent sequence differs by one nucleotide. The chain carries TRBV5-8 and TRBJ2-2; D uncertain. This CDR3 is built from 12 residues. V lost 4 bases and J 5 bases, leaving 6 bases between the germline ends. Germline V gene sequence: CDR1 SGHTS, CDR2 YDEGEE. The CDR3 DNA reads TGTGCCAGCAGCCAAAGAACCGGGGAGCTGTTTTTT. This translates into CASSQRTGELFF.

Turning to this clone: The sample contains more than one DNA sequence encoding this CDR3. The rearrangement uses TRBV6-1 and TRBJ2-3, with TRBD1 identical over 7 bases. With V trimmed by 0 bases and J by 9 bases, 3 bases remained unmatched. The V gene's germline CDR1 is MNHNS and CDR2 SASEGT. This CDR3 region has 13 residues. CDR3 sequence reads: CASSEARQGTQYF. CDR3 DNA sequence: TGTGCCAGCAGTGAAGCCCGACAGGGAACGCAGTATTTT.

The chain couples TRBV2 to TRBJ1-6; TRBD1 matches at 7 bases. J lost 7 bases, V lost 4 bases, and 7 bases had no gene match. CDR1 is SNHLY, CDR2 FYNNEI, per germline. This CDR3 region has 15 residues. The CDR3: CASSVAAGGNSPLHF. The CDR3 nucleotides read TGTGCCAGCAGTGTGGCCGCAGGGGGGAATTCACCCCTCCACTTT.

DNA of the CDR3: TGTGCCAGCAGTCGACTAGTAATAGAGACCCAGTACTTC. Translated, it gives CASSRLVIETQYF. This rearrangement joins TRBV28 to TRBJ2-5, with D perhaps matching TRBD2 (6 bases). The CDR3 is 13 amino acids. Germline assignment: CDR1 MDHEN and CDR2 SYDVKM. V dropped 5 bases and J dropped 4 bases, with 11 bases sitting between them.

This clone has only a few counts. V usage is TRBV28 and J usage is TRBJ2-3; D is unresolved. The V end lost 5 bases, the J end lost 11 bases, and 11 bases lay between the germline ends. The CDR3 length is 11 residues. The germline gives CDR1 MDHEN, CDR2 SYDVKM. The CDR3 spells CASSREWRQYF. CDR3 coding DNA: TGTGCCAGCAGTCGAGAGTGGAGGCAGTATTTT.